One sample yielded the 17 T cell receptor beta chains listed below, sequenced in a study of blood T cell repertoires in COVID-19. Sequencing used immunoSEQ multiplex PCR; TCRdb keeps in-frame clones, though not all of them. The table shows tens of thousands of clones, with around nine tenths occurring only once. The source material was peripheral blood. Every receptor here comes from a woman over 75 with active or convalescent COVID-19.

J is TRBJ2-3 and V is TRBV27; 9 bases agree with TRBD2. Germline V lookup: CDR1 MNHEY, CDR2 SMNVEV (reference sequence). The junction had 9 bases not matched to a gene; V was cut back by 3 bases and J by 5 bases. The CDR3 has 16 residues. CDR3 sequence reads: CASSFIAGAGGDTQYF. The DNA for the CDR3 is TGTGCCAGCAGTTTTATAGCGGGGGCGGGGGGAGATACGCAGTATTTT.

The chain is built from TRBV19 and TRBJ2-7; weak D call: TRBD1 (5 bases). This CDR3 spans 14 amino acids. Germline CDR1 is LNHDA and CDR2 is SQIVND (reference sequence). The V end was cut by 5 bases, the J end by 0 bases, with 11 bases between. Here the CDR3 reads CASSSDTFSYEQYF. The CDR3 nucleotides read TGTGCCAGTAGTTCGGACACTTTCTCCTACGAGCAGTACTTC. Full variable domain (rest looked up from reference TRBV19 and TRBJ2-7): DGGITQSPKYLFRKEGQNVTLSCEQNLNHDAMYWYRQDPGQGLRLIYYSQIVNDFQKGDIAEGYSVSREKKESFPLTVTSAQKNPTAFYLCASSSDTFSYEQYFGPGTRLTVT.

In its sample, this clone was seen once. This sequence joins TRBV5-6 and TRBJ2-3; TRBD2 aligns across 9 bases. The J segment lost 7 bases and the V segment lost 2 bases, leaving 5 bases of the junction unmatched. This CDR3 contains 14 residues. The germline gives CDR1 SGHDT, CDR2 YYEEEE. The CDR3 loop reads CASSLGTSTYTQYF. The DNA for the CDR3 is TGTGCCAGCAGCTTAGGGACTAGCACGTATACGCAGTATTTT.

The chain combines TRBV4-3 with TRBJ2-1, with 15 bases aligning to TRBD2. The CDR3 is 20 residues long. CDR1 is LGHNA and CDR2 is YSLEER in the germline V gene. The V and J ends lost 9 bases and 1 base, in that order; junction bases with no gene match: 16. DNA of the CDR3: TGCGCCAGGGAAATAAGGACTAGCGGGGGGGCTGGCTTATCCTACAATGAGCAGTTCTTC. Translation: CAREIRTSGGAGLSYNEQFF.

The chain joins TRBV7-2 to TRBJ1-6; 11 nucleotides match TRBD1. V lost 0 bases to trimming and J lost 12 bases; unmatched junction nucleotides: 4. The germline gives CDR1 SGHTA, CDR2 FQGNSA. The CDR3 is made up of 15 amino acids. The CDR3 loop is CASSLAGQGAGPLHF. CDR3 nucleotides: TGTGCCAGCAGCTTAGCCGGACAGGGGGCCGGACCCCTCCACTTT.

This clone was counted a single time. The rearrangement uses TRBV28 and TRBJ2-2; D is possibly TRBD1 (6 bases). Trimming shortened V by 4 bases and J by 4 bases, and 7 bases separated the two germline ends. The germline gives CDR1 MDHEN, CDR2 SYDVKM. The CDR3 covers 13 residues. CDR3 sequence reads: CASSSRGTGELFF. The CDR3, as DNA: TGTGCCAGCAGTTCCAGGGGCACCGGGGAGCTGTTTTTT. Full variable domain (missing parts from reference TRBV28 and TRBJ2-2): DVKVTQSSRYLVKRTGEKVFLECVQDMDHENMFWYRQDPGLGLRLIYFSYDVKMKEKGDIPEGYSVSREKKERFSLILESASTNQTSMYLCASSSRGTGELFFGEGSRLTVL.

This sequence joins TRBV6-2 or TRBV6-3 and TRBJ2-2; 10 nucleotides align to TRBD1. This CDR3 has 18 residues. V shed 4 bases, J shed 4 bases, and the junction held 12 bases outside the gene matches. CDR1 and CDR2 (germline): MNHEY, SVGEGT. CDR3 sequence (DNA): TGTGCCAGCAGTTTCAATACCGGGACAGGGGTTTCCACCGGGGAGCTGTTTTTT. Amino acids: CASSFNTGTGVSTGELFF.

The gene calls are TRBV7-9 and TRBJ1-2; 9 bases agree with TRBD1. From germline, CDR1 is SEHNR and CDR2 FQNEAQ (reference sequence). The CDR3 length is 15 residues. The ends lost 4 bases at V and 2 bases at J; junction bases unmatched: 5. CDR3 nucleotides: TGTGCCAGCAGCTCTAATGGACAGGGGAACTATGGCTACACCTTC. This encodes CASSSNGQGNYGYTF.

The rearrangement uses TRBV6-5 and TRBJ2-4, with a weak D call TRBD1 (6 bases). The CDR3 contains 14 residues. Germline V gives CDR1 MNHEY, CDR2 SVGAGI. With 6 bases removed from V and 1 base from J, the gap between germline ends came to 10 bases. CDR3 loop: CASRDTGAKNIQYF. DNA for the CDR3: TGTGCCAGCAGGGATACAGGGGCCAAAAACATTCAGTACTTC.

The chain joins TRBV7-8 to TRBJ2-7; weak D call: TRBD1 (5 bases). CDR1 and CDR2 (germline): SGHVS, FQNEAQ. This CDR3 is built from 15 residues. Trimming removed 1 base at V and 1 base at J, with 11 bases between. Written as DNA, the CDR3 is TGTGCCAGCAGCTTAGAGGATGGGGCATCCTACGAGCAGTACTTC. Its translation is CASSLEDGASYEQYF.

The rearrangement links TRBV4-3 to TRBJ2-7; no definite D call. The CDR3 consists of 16 residues. Germline CDR1 is LGHNA and CDR2 is YSLEER. The ends were cut back, 0 bases at V and 3 bases at J, with 15 bases in the middle. CDR3 in amino acids: CASSQEAASPFYEQYF. CDR3 coding DNA: TGCGCCAGCAGCCAAGAGGCGGCATCACCCTTCTACGAGCAGTACTTC.

The chain is built from TRBV10-2 and TRBJ2-7, with D hard to call. V was cut by 0 bases and J by 0 bases, with 12 bases left in between. In germline, CDR1 is WSHSY, CDR2 SAAADI. The CDR3 has 16 residues. CDR3 nucleotides: TGCGCCAGCAGTGAGTCGGCGGCCCTCCGCTCCTACGAGCAGTACTTC. Its translation: CASSESAALRSYEQYF.

This chain uses TRBV6-5 with TRBJ2-7, with TRBD1 as a possible D gene (5 bases). V lost 11 bases, J lost 3 bases, and 14 bases lay in between. Germline assignment: CDR1 MNHEY and CDR2 SVGAGI. CDR3 length equals 12 residues. As DNA, the CDR3 is TGTGCCGGCCAGGACACGCACTACGAGCAGTACTTC. Residues: CAGQDTHYEQYF.

The chain links TRBV11-1 to TRBJ1-1; D perhaps matches TRBD1 (5 bases). There are 13 residues in the CDR3. V dropped 5 bases and J dropped 1 base, with 8 bases sitting between them. Germline assignment: CDR1 SGHAT and CDR2 FQDESV (reference sequence). The CDR3 protein is CASSLRGNTEAFF. Here the CDR3 DNA reads TGTGCCAGCAGCCTAAGGGGGAACACTGAAGCTTTCTTT.

The chain links TRBV28 to TRBJ1-1; D might be TRBD1 (6 bases). Germline CDR1 MDHEN, CDR2 SYDVKM. The CDR3 contains 15 residues. The V end was cut by 6 bases, the J end by 4 bases, with 18 bases between. The CDR3 bases are TGTGCCAGCAGCCGCTGGGGGGGGCCAGGCACTGAAGCTTTCTTT. This translates into CASSRWGGPGTEAFF.

The V call is TRBV11-2, the J call TRBJ2-7; a possible D gene is TRBD2 (5 bases). The germline V gene encodes CDR1 SGHAT and CDR2 FQNNGV. This CDR3 contains 15 residues. V dropped 1 base and J dropped 6 bases, with 16 bases sitting between them. The CDR3 region is CASSLGGILASEQYF. The CDR3 nucleotides read TGTGCCAGCAGCTTAGGAGGGATTCTGGCTAGCGAGCAGTACTTC.

The chain carries TRBV19 and TRBJ1-1, with D uncertain. Germline lookup yields CDR1 LNHDA and CDR2 SQIVND (reference sequence). Trimming shortened V by 6 bases and J by 4 bases, and 9 bases separated the two germline ends. CDR3 length: 12 residues. CDR3 protein: CASSPGSTEAFF. The CDR3 DNA reads as TGTGCCAGTAGCCCCGGGTCCACTGAAGCTTTCTTT.